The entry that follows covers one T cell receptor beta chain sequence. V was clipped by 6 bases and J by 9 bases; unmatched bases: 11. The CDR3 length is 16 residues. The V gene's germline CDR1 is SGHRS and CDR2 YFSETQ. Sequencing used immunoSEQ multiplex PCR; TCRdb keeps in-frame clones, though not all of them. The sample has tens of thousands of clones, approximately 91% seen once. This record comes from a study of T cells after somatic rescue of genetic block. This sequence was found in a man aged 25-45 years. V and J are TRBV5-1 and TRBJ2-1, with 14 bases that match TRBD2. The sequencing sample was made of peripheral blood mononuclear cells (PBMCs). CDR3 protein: CASTYTGLAGVREQFF. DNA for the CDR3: TGCGCCAGCACCTATACGGGACTAGCGGGAGTTCGTGAGCAGTTCTTC.